Reported below is one T cell receptor beta chain. By sample share, this clonotype is medium-sized (0.01 to 0.1%). Its specific antigen is unknown. One base away there is no much larger clone; base qualities are not given. The sample was run on an Illumina NovaSeq 6000. TCRalpha and TCRbeta cDNA libraries were constructed by 5'RACE with constant-segment primers, with sample barcodes and unique molecular identifiers being introduced. RNA was extracted from every sample with Trizol reagent. The libraries were amplified in two PCR steps, and the second step added a second sample barcode and Illumina TruSeq adapters. Libraries were sequenced on an Illumina NovaSeq with 2 x 150 bp paired-end reads. Regarding the original processing steps: The reads were demultiplexed and collapsed into UMI-guided consensus sequences using migec v1.2.7. Using mixcr v2.1.11, the UMI consensuses were aligned to TRA and TRB V and J templates and assembled into clonotypes. A clonotype was counted as expanded or contracted only when both edgeR and NoisET called the clonotype significant, with the noise models trained on biological replicates. For edgeR calls, the cutoffs were a false discovery rate-adjusted p below 0.01 and a log2 fold-change threshold of 1. As an exploratory analysis of dynamics, max-normalized trajectories of the 1000 most abundant clonotypes were examined with PCA combined with hierarchical clustering. Each responding clone was given a CD4 or CD8 phenotype based on the CD4+ and CD8+ repertoires, which had been sequenced separately. The raw public reads went through TCRdb reprocessing: fastp at Q25, MiXCR clone calling, in-frame beta chains kept. Each entry merges the rows of one CDR3 protein and shows their most common DNA and genes. TCRdb assigned the V and J calls; the authors' analysis was not used. For this sample there are some 320,000 distinct CDR3 sequences; more than 15% appear just once. The ten largest account for under 25% of the sample.

Ficoll-Paque density gradient centrifugation was used to isolate PBMCs. The data are from a study of T-cell memory formation after mild COVID-19 (dated by TCRdb to about 2021). Broadly, across the study: Most TCR sequence clusters were specific to one of the two donors. In two donors, T-cell clones that expanded and contracted after mild COVID-19 were followed by sequencing TCRalpha and TCRbeta repertoires longitudinally. The cohort was made up of two young adult volunteers, one female and one male, who were previously healthy. Results and caveats for the whole study, not just this receptor: Contracting CD4+ clones turned up mainly in the CM and EM memory subsets, whereas EMRA was where CD8+ clones were enriched. The study included only a couple of mild cases, and larger cohorts that include severe cases with pre-infection samples were judged to be necessary. The detection of some responding clones in pre-infection memory suggests that pre-existing cross-reactive memory T cells joined the SARS-CoV-2 response. Whether the second-wave clones peaking on day 37 were SARS-CoV-2 specific was not confirmed. From day 15 to 85, contracting clones showed balanced CD4/CD8 phenotypes, whereas a second wave of clones that expanded from day 15 to 37 leaned towards CD4+.

Sequencing was performed on PBMCs or a T cell subset sorted from them (not recorded which). The receptor was isolated from a man aged 18 to 29 who had mild COVID-19 (a few samples of this study predate the infection). The sample titles of this study are shuffled in the database, so cell type and time point are left out; the donor was told from shared clones.

The nucleotides are TGCGCCAGCAGCTTAGGGAACACCGGGGAGCTGTTTTTT. Translated, this is CASSLGNTGELFF. The chain uses TRBV5-1 and TRBJ2-2; no D gene is confidently identified. The CDR3 has 13 amino acids, counting the end cysteine and phenylalanine. Left in the record is the CDR3 DNA by itself, 39 bases read in frame from the first base. Deletion took 2 bases off V and 1 base off J, with a span of 3 bases between the germline ends. Looking up the germline V gene yields CDR1 SGHRS and CDR2 YFSETQ.